Below are 2 T cell receptor beta chains sequenced from a single sample in a study of neurological immune-mediated disorders. As to time point: longitudinal time-point 1 (baseline). Each CDR3 protein gets one entry after TCRdb re-called the 5' RACE reads with MiXCR. The table includes 60,000 to 90,000 distinct CDR3 sequences, roughly 10% detected once. Sequencing input: PBMCs. These TCRs come from a man younger than 45 in good health.

The sample holds many counts of this clonotype. The V gene is TRBV12-3 or TRBV12-4, the J gene TRBJ2-3, with 10 bases fitting TRBD1. The CDR3 runs to 16 residues. The J segment lost 4 bases and the V segment lost 7 bases, leaving 11 bases of the junction unmatched. The CDR3 is CASTQTGTGVSDTQYF. CDR3 sequence (DNA): TGTGCCAGCACCCAAACCGGGACAGGGGTATCAGATACGCAGTATTTT.

This clonotype was seen a few times. This rearrangement joins TRBV5-1 to TRBJ2-5; TRBD2 matches at 10 bases. CDR3 length: 16 residues. Trimming removed 0 bases from V and 2 bases from J; junction bases left unmatched: 4. The germline CDR1 and CDR2 sequences are SGHRS and YFSETQ. In DNA form, the CDR3 reads TGCGCCAGCAGCTTGGGAGGACTAGCGGCGCAAGAGACCCAGTACTTC. Protein: CASSLGGLAAQETQYF.